A selection of T cell receptor beta chains follows, all from one sample in a study of vaccination effects on CD4 cells after COVID-19. Using immunoSEQ multiplex PCR, the repertoire was profiled, and TCRdb retains in-frame clones only, with some absent. The profile shows 37,000 or so clones, 65% to 75% of them singletons. Their antigens are not known. The sample here was CD4+ T cells from PBMCs cultured without peptide, taken after COVID-19 vaccination. All receptors come from a human donor who received a COVID-19 vaccine. The CDR3 runs from the conserved cysteine through the conserved F or W. The D gene is left open where the match is weak. Clone size, where shown, is once, few, many, or a class for clones that have expanded.

clone_size j_call v_call d_call cdr3_aa cdr3_nt
NA TRBJ2-3 TRBV18 TRBD2 CASSPLGRGTDTQYF TGTGCCAGCTCACCACTCGGGAGGGGGACAGATACGCAGTATTTT
once TRBJ2-7 TRBV13 NA CASSPGLGIYEQYF TGTGCCAGCAGCCCGGGACTTGGCATATACGAGCAGTACTTC
NA TRBJ2-1 TRBV6-6 NA CASSYEAGSYNEQFF TGTGCCAGCAGTTACGAGGCGGGGTCCTACAATGAGCAGTTCTTC
NA TRBJ2-2 TRBV19 TRBD1 CASRRDRVNTGELFF TGTGCCAGTCGCCGGGACAGGGTGAACACCGGGGAGCTGTTTTTT
NA TRBJ1-4 TRBV4-1 NA CASSQVGGLGEKLFF TGCGCCAGCAGCCAAGTGGGTGGGTTAGGAGAAAAACTGTTTTTT
NA TRBJ1-4 TRBV25-1 TRBD1 CASSDPDRVNEKLFF TGTGCCAGCAGTGACCCCGACAGGGTTAATGAAAAACTGTTTTTT
NA TRBJ1-5 TRBV5-5 NA CASSLSPLADVFSNQPQHF TGTGCCAGCAGCTTGAGCCCCCTCGCGGACGTCTTTAGCAATCAGCCCCAGCATTTT
NA TRBJ1-3 TRBV18 NA CASTDRGNTIYF TGTGCCAGCACAGACAGGGGAAACACCATATATTTT
NA TRBJ2-5 TRBV5-1 TRBD1 CASSLGDRSRAGETQYF TGCGCCAGCAGCTTGGGGGACAGGTCCCGGGCAGGAGAGACCCAGTACTTC
few TRBJ2-1 TRBV5-1 TRBD1 CASSLEGAAYNEQFF TGCGCCAGCAGCTTGGAGGGGGCGGCATACAATGAGCAGTTCTTC
NA TRBJ1-5 TRBV9 TRBD1 CASSKSDRVSNQPQHF TGTGCCAGCAGCAAATCGGACAGGGTAAGCAATCAGCCCCAGCATTTT
once TRBJ1-1 TRBV30 TRBD1 CAWSMTGILTEAFF TGTGCCTGGAGCATGACAGGGATCCTCACTGAAGCTTTCTTT
NA TRBJ2-7 TRBV10-1 NA CASSDPAGPYEQYF TGCGCCAGCAGTGATCCAGCAGGCCCCTACGAGCAGTACTTC
NA TRBJ2-7 TRBV6-5 TRBD2 CASSYQRESSYEQYF TGTGCCAGCAGTTACCAGCGGGAGTCTTCCTACGAGCAGTACTTC
NA TRBJ1-2 TRBV19 NA CASSIPRDYGYTF TGTGCCAGTAGTATACCGCGGGACTATGGCTACACCTTC
NA TRBJ2-3 TRBV19 NA CASRPLVHTDTQYF TGTGCCAGTAGACCACTAGTTCACACAGATACGCAGTATTTT
few TRBJ1-1 TRBV4-1 NA CASSQERRGTNTEAFF TGCGCCAGCAGCCAAGAAAGGAGGGGCACGAACACTGAAGCTTTCTTT
NA TRBJ1-5 TRBV6-5 NA CASSYSGNTNQPQHF TGTGCCAGCAGTTACTCGGGGAACACCAATCAGCCCCAGCATTTT
NA TRBJ1-1 TRBV7-8 NA CASSYQLQRPEAFF TGTGCCAGCAGCTATCAACTGCAGCGCCCTGAAGCTTTCTTT
NA TRBJ1-4 TRBV18 TRBD1 CASSQGQGELFF TGTGCCAGCTCACAGGGACAGGGGGAACTGTTTTTT
few TRBJ2-7 TRBV25-1 NA CASSDQRGISYEQYF TGTGCCAGCAGTGATCAACGGGGGATCTCCTACGAGCAGTACTTC
few TRBJ1-5 TRBV10-3 NA CAISDMNQPQHF TGTGCCATCAGTGACATGAATCAGCCCCAGCATTTT
NA TRBJ1-2 TRBV2 NA CASKRDLGYGYTF TGTGCCAGCAAAAGGGACCTAGGCTATGGCTACACCTTC
medium-sized TRBJ2-1 TRBV27 TRBD2 CASSSKTSGVSGEQFF TGTGCCAGCAGTTCCAAGACTAGCGGGGTGTCGGGCGAGCAGTTCTTC
NA TRBJ2-1 TRBV7-9 NA CASSAQGYEQFF TGTGCCAGCAGCGCCCAGGGCTATGAGCAGTTCTTC
NA TRBJ2-1 TRBV5-6 NA CASSLVVSGSYNEQFF TGTGCCAGCAGCTTGGTCGTTAGCGGATCCTACAATGAGCAGTTCTTC
NA TRBJ1-5 TRBV29-1 NA CSARAGNGGDQPQHF TGCAGCGCCAGGGCGGGAAACGGTGGCGATCAGCCCCAGCATTTT
few TRBJ2-7 TRBV15 NA CATSVEQGSSYEQYF TGTGCCACCAGCGTCGAACAGGGCTCATCCTACGAGCAGTACTTC
few TRBJ2-5 TRBV2 TRBD1 CASSESHRGETQYF TGTGCCAGCAGTGAATCCCACAGGGGCGAGACCCAGTACTTC
NA TRBJ2-5 TRBV19 TRBD2 CASGSGGVQETQYF TGTGCCAGTGGTAGCGGGGGGGTCCAAGAGACCCAGTACTTC
NA TRBJ1-2 TRBV4-2 NA CASSQPRDRQDNYGYTF TGTGCCAGCAGCCAACCCCGAGACCGCCAAGACAACTATGGCTACACCTTC
NA TRBJ1-6 TRBV19 NA CASSIGPGPNSPLHF TGTGCCAGTAGTATAGGTCCCGGCCCTAATTCACCCCTCCACTTT
NA TRBJ1-4 TRBV5-5 NA CASSSEGQEKLFF TGTGCCAGCAGCTCCGAGGGGCAGGAAAAACTGTTTTTT
NA TRBJ2-7 TRBV6-2/TRBV6-3 TRBD1 CASSVSTGGYEQYF TGTGCCAGCAGTGTTTCCACAGGGGGCTACGAGCAGTACTTC
NA TRBJ1-3 TRBV10-3 TRBD1 CAVQTGGLYNSGNTIYF TGTGCCGTACAGACAGGGGGCCTTTACAACTCTGGAAACACCATATATTTT
NA TRBJ2-3 TRBV6-5 NA CASSYGRESTDTQYF TGTGCCAGCAGTTACGGTCGGGAGAGCACAGATACGCAGTATTTT
NA TRBJ2-1 TRBV24-1 TRBD2 CATSGPERDLLYNEQFF TGTGCCACCAGTGGACCGGAGCGGGACCTCTTATACAATGAGCAGTTCTTC
few TRBJ1-2 TRBV11-2 NA CASSLGAWPEHVYTF TGTGCCAGCAGCTTAGGGGCATGGCCAGAACATGTCTACACCTTC
NA TRBJ1-4 TRBV11-2 NA CASSLGGVSGEKLFF TGTGCCAGCAGCTTAGGTGGGGTTTCGGGAGAAAAACTGTTTTTT
NA TRBJ2-5 TRBV19 NA CASSIGSGQETQYF TGTGCCAGTAGTATCGGGTCAGGGCAAGAGACCCAGTACTTC
once TRBJ2-5 TRBV5-6 NA CASSRGSGYETQYF TGTGCCAGCAGCCGGGGGTCGGGGTACGAGACCCAGTACTTC
few TRBJ2-2 TRBV5-4 TRBD1 CASSFMDRGAGELFF TGTGCCAGCAGCTTTATGGACAGGGGGGCCGGGGAGCTGTTTTTT
NA TRBJ1-4 TRBV19 NA CASSIGTQNEKLFF TGTGCCAGTAGTATCGGGACACAGAATGAAAAACTGTTTTTT
NA TRBJ2-2 TRBV4-1 NA CASRSGTNTGELFF TGCGCCAGCAGGTCCGGGACCAACACCGGGGAGCTGTTTTTT
NA TRBJ1-1 TRBV27 TRBD1 CASSASRTGPEAFF TGTGCCAGCAGTGCGTCCCGGACAGGACCTGAAGCTTTCTTT
NA TRBJ2-7 TRBV2 NA CASSGDSYEQYF TGTGCCAGCAGTGGAGATTCCTACGAGCAGTACTTC
NA TRBJ2-1 TRBV5-1 NA CASSLTGISYNEQFF TGCGCCAGCAGCTTGACGGGGATCTCCTACAATGAGCAGTTCTTC
once TRBJ1-4 TRBV7-2 TRBD1 CASSNRYRGLPEKLFF TGTGCCAGCAGCAACCGTTACAGGGGCCTACCTGAAAAACTGTTTTTT
NA TRBJ2-2 TRBV7-9 NA CASRSTGNTGELFF TGTGCCAGCCGAAGCACAGGGAACACCGGGGAGCTGTTTTTT
NA TRBJ2-2 TRBV2 TRBD1 CASKLQGPGELFF TGTGCCAGCAAGTTACAGGGGCCCGGGGAGCTGTTTTTT